This T cell receptor (beta chain) appears in the sequencing data of a study of CD8+ T cells in alopecia areata. The overall study: A regimen of oral tofacitinib, 5 to 10 mg twice daily, was given to treated patients.

Germline loops: CDR1 SGHRS, CDR2 YFSETQ. The CDR3 runs 15 residues. Between the trimmed V and J ends, which lost 7 bases and 2 bases, there was a span of 13 bases. Following RNA extraction, reverse transcription yielded cDNA that acted as the sequencing template. Clones were read by immunoSEQ multiplex PCR, and TCRdb kept only the in-frame ones, dropping some. The data show 130,000 to 150,000 clones, approximately 50% seen once. Sequencing used CD4+ T cells sorted from blood, obtained at week 0. The chain employs TRBV5-1 and TRBJ2-6; weak D call: TRBD1 (5 bases). The sequence came from a human donor with alopecia areata. CDR3 bases: TGCGCCAGCGGACCCGGACACCCTGGGGCCAACGTCCTGACTTTC. It translates to CASGPGHPGANVLTF.